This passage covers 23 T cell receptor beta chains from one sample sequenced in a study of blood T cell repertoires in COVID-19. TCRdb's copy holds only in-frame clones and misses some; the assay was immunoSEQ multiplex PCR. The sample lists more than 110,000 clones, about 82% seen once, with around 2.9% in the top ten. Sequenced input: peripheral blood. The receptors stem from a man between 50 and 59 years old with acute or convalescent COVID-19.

Written as DNA, the CDR3 is TGCAGCGTGACAGGTTACACCGGGGAGCTGTTTTTT. Amino acid sequence: CSVTGYTGELFF. The gene calls are TRBV29-1 and TRBJ2-2, with TRBD1 as a possible D gene (6 bases). Germline-derived CDR1 and CDR2 are SQVTM and ANQGSEA. This CDR3 spans 12 amino acids. Trimming left V 6 bases short and J 3 bases short, with 8 bases between.

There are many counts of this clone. This CDR3 reads CASSQDGQGGYTF. CDR3 DNA: TGTGCCAGCAGCCAAGATGGGCAAGGTGGCTACACCTTC. The rearrangement joins TRBV3-1 (or the pseudogene TRBV3-2) to TRBJ1-2; no firm D call. V lost 0 bases and J lost 7, with 9 bases in between. Germline CDR1 is LGHDT and CDR2 is YNNKEL (reference sequence). This CDR3 is built from 13 residues.

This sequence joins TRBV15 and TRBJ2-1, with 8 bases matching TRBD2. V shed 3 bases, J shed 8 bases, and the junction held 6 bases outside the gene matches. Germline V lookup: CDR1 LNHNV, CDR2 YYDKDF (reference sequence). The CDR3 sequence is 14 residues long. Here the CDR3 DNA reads TGTGCCACCAGCAGTCAGACTAGCGCCGATGAGCAGTTCTTC. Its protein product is CATSSQTSADEQFF.

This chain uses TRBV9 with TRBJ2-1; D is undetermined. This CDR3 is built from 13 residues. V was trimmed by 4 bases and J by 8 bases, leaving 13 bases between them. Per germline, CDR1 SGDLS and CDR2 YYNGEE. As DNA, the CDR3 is TGTGCCAGCAGCCGAGGAGTATTTCATGAGCAGTTCTTC. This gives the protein CASSRGVFHEQFF.

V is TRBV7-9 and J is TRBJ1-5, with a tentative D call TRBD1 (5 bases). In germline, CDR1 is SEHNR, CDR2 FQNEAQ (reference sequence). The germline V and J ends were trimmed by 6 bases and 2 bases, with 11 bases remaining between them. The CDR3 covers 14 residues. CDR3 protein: CASSSRAGNQPQHF. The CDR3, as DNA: TGTGCCAGCAGTAGCAGGGCCGGCAATCAGCCCCAGCATTTT. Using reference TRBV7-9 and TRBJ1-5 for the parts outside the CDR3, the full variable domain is DTGVSQNPRHKITKRGQNVTFRCDPISEHNRLYWYRQTLGQGPEFLTYFQNEAQLEKSRLLSDRFSAERPKGSFSTLEIQRTEQGDSAMYLCASSSRAGNQPQHFGDGTRLSIL.

The CDR3 nucleotides are TGTGCCAGCTCAAAGAGGAAGAACACCGGGGAGCTGTTTTTT. Translated: CASSKRKNTGELFF. V usage is TRBV28 and J usage is TRBJ2-2; D is unclear. The germline gives CDR1 MDHEN, CDR2 SYDVKM. The CDR3 runs to 14 residues. V was clipped by 8 bases and J by 1 base, with 11 bases between them.

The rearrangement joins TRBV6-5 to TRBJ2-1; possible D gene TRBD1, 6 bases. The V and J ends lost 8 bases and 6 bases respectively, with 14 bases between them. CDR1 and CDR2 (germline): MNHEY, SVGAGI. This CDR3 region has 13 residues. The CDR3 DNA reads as TGTGCCAGCTCTAGGGAAGGGGGCAATGAGCAGTTCTTC. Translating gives CASSREGGNEQFF.

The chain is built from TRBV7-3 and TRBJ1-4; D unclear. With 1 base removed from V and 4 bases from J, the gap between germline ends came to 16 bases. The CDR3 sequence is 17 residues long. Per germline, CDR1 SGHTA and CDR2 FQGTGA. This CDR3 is CASSLMPITGYNEKLFF. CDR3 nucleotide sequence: TGTGCCAGCAGCTTAATGCCTATAACGGGGTATAATGAAAAACTGTTTTTT.

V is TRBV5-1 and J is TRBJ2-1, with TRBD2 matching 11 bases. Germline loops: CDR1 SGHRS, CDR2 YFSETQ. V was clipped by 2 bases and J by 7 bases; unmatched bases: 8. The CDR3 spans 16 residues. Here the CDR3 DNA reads TGCGCCAGCAGCTTTACGACTAGCGGGGTTTGGAATGAGCAGTTCTTC. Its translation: CASSFTTSGVWNEQFF.

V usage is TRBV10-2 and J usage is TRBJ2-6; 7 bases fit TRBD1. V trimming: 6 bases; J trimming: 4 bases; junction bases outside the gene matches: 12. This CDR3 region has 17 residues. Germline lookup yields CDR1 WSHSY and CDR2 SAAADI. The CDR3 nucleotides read TGCGCCAGCAGGACCGGACAGGCTTATCGCGGGGCCAACGTCCTGACTTTC. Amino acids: CASRTGQAYRGANVLTF.

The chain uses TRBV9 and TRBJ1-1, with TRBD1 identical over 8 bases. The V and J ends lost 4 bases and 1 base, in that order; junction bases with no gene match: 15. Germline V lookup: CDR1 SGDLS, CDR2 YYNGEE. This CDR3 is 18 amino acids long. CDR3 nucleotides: TGTGCCAGCAGCACCCACCCACAGACAGGGACAGGGAACACTGAAGCTTTCTTT. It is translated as CASSTHPQTGTGNTEAFF.

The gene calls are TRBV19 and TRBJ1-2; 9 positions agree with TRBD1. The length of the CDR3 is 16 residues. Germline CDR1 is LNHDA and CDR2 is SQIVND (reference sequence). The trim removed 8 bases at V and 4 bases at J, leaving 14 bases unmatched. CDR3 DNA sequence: TGTGCCAGTGGGGGGACAGGGTTTACGTCGGGCTATGGCTACACCTTC. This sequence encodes CASGGTGFTSGYGYTF.

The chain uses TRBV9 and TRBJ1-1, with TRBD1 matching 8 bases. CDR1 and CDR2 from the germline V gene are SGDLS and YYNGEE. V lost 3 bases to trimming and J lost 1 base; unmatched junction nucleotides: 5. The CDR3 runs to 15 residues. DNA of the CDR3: TGTGCCAGCAGCGACAGGGGGAGGGGGAACACTGAAGCTTTCTTT. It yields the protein CASSDRGRGNTEAFF.

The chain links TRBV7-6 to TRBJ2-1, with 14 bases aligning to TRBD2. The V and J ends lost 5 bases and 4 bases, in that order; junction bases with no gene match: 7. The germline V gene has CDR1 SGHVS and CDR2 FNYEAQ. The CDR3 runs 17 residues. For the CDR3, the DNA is TGTGCCAGCAGCCGACTAGCGGGAGGGGGGGGATACAATGAGCAGTTCTTC. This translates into CASSRLAGGGGYNEQFF.

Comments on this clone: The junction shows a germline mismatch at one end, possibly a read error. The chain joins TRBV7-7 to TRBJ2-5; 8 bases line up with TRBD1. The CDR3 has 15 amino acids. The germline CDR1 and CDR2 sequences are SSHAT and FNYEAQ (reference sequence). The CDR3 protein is CASSSKRDRTETQYF. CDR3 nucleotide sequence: TGTGCTAGCAGCTCAAAACGGGACAGGACAGAGACCCAGTACTTC.

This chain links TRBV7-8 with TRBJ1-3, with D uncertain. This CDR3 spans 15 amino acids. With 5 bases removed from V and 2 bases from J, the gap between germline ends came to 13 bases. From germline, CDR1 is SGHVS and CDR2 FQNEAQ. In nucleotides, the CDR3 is TGTGCCAGCAGCCAAGGAGGCGTCGCTGGAAACACCATATATTTT. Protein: CASSQGGVAGNTIYF.

The chain's CDR3 is CASTPYGVDGELFF. The CDR3, as DNA: TGTGCCAGCACCCCCTACGGGGTAGACGGGGAGCTGTTTTTT. The chain joins TRBV27 to TRBJ2-2; the D gene is possibly TRBD2 (5 bases). CDR3 length equals 14 residues. Germline V gene lookup returns CDR1 MNHEY and CDR2 SMNVEV (reference sequence). V dropped 7 bases and J dropped 7 bases, with 16 bases sitting between them.

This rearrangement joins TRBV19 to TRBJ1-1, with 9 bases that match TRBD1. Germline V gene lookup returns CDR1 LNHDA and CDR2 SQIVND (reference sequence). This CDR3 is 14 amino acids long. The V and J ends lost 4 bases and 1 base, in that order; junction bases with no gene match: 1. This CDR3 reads CASSRTGENTEAFF. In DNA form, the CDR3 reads TGTGCCAGTAGTAGGACAGGGGAGAACACTGAAGCTTTCTTT. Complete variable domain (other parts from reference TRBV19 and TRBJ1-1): DGGITQSPKYLFRKEGQNVTLSCEQNLNHDAMYWYRQDPGQGLRLIYYSQIVNDFQKGDIAEGYSVSREKKESFPLTVTSAQKNPTAFYLCASSRTGENTEAFFGQGTRLTVV.

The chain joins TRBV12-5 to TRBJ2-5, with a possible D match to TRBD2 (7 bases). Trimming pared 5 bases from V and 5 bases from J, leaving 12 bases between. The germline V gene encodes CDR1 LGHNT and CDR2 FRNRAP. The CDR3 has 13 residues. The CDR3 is CASGGGGAETQYF. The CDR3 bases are TGTGCTAGTGGTGGGGGGGGCGCTGAGACCCAGTACTTC.

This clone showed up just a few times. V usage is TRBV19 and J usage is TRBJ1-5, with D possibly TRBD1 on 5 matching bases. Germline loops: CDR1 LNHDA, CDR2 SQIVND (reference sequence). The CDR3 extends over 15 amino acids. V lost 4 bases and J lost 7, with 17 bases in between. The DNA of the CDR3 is TGTGCCAGTAGTAGGGGACGGGAGGAGGGGCAGCCCCAGCATTTT. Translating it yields CASSRGREEGQPQHF. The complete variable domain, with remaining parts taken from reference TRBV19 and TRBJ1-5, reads DGGITQSPKYLFRKEGQNVTLSCEQNLNHDAMYWYRQDPGQGLRLIYYSQIVNDFQKGDIAEGYSVSREKKESFPLTVTSAQKNPTAFYLCASSRGREEGQPQHFGDGTRLSIL.

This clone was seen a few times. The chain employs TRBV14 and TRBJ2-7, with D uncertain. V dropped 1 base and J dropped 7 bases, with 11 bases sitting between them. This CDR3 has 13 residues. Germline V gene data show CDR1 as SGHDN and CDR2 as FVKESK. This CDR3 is CASSQVISREQYF. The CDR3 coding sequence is TGTGCCAGCAGCCAAGTTATCTCGAGAGAGCAGTACTTC.

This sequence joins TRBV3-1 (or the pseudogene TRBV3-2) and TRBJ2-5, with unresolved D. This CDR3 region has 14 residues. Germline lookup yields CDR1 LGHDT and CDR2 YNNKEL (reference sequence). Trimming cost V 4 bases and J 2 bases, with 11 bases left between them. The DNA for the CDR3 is TGTGCCAGCAGCCCTCTCGGTCCACAAGAGACCCAGTACTTC. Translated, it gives CASSPLGPQETQYF.

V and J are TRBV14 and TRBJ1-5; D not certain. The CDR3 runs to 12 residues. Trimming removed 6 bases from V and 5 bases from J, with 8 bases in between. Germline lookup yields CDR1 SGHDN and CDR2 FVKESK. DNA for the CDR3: TGTGCCAGCAGTCAGGCCTATCAGCCCCAGCATTTT. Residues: CASSQAYQPQHF.